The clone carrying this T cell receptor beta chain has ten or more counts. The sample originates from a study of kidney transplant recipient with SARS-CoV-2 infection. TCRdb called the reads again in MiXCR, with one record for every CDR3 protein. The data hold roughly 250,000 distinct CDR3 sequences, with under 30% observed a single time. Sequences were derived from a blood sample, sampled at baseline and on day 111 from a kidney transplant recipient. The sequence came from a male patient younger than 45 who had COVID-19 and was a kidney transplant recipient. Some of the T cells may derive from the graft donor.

CDR3 bases: TGTGCCAGCAGCCAAGATTTAGGACTAGCGGGAGTAGAGACCCAGTACTTC. This sequence encodes CASSQDLGLAGVETQYF. The rearrangement joins TRBV4-2 to TRBJ2-5, with 13 bases identical to TRBD2. Trimming took 0 bases from V and 4 from J; bases not matched to a gene: 5. In germline, CDR1 is LGHNA, CDR2 YNFKEQ. The CDR3 consists of 17 residues.